This T cell receptor beta chain comes out of a study of response to subunit inactivated influenza vaccine. Using its own MiXCR run on the RT-PCR reads, TCRdb lists one record per CDR3 protein. The sample records 600,000 to 700,000 distinct CDR3 sequences, 13% to 15% being singletons. This clonotype occurred many times. Antigen specificity is unknown. Whole-study findings and limits: With each seasonal influenza vaccination, the authors suggested, few new T cells are recruited.

Trimming took 3 bases from V and 1 from J, leaving 11 bases between them. The germline gives CDR1 LGHNA, CDR2 YSLEER. The CDR3 length is 15 residues. The rearrangement links TRBV4-3 to TRBJ2-3; D uncertain. This receptor was taken from a man aged 50 to 60 who received an inactivated influenza vaccine. The source material was PBMCs from blood, sampled roughly 2 weeks before vaccination. The CDR3 DNA sequence: TGCGCCAGCAGCCAGAGCCCGGGCCGCACAGATACGCAGTATTTT. Protein sequence: CASSQSPGRTDTQYF.